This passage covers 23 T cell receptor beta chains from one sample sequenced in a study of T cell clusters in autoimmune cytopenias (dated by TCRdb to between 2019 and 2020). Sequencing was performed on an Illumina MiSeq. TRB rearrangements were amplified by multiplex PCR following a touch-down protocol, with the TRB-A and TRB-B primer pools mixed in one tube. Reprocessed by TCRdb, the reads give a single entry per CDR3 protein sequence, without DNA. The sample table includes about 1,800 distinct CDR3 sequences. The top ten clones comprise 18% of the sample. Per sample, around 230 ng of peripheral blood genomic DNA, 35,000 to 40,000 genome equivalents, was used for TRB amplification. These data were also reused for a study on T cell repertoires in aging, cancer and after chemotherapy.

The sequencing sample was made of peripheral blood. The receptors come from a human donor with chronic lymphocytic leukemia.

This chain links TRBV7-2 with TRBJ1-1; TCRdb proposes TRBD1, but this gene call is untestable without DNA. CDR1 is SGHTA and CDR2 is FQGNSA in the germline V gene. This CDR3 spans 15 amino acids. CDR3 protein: CASSLLGQGASEAFF.

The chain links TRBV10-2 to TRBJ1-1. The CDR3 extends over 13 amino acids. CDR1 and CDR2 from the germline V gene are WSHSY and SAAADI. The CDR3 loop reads CASSKKYDTEAFF.

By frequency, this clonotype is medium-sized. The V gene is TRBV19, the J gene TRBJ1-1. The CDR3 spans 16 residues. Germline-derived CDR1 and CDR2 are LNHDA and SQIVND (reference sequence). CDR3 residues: CASSMRRVDMNTEAFF.

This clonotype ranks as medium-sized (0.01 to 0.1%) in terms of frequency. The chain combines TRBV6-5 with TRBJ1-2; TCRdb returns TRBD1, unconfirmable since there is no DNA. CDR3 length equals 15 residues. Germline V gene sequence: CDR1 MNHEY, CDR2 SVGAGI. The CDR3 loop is CASRNTGTGNYGYTF.

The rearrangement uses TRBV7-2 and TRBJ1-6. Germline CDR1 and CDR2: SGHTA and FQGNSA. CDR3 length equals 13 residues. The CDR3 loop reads CASSSQTGPPLHF.

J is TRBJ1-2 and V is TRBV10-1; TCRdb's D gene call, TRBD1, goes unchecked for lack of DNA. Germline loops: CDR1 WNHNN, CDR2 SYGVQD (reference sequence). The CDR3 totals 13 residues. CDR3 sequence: CASSEDSNYGYTF.

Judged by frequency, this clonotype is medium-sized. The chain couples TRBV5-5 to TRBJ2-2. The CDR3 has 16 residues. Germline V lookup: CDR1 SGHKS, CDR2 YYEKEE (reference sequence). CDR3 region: CASSRRHLVNTGELFF.

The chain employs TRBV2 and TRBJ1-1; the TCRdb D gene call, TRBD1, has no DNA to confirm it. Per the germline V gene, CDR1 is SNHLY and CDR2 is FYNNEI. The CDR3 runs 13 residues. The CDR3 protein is CASSEGDSPEAFF.

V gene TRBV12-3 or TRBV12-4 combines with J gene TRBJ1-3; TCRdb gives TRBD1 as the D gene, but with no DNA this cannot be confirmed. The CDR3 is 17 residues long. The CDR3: CASSPVGGTGVGNTIYF.

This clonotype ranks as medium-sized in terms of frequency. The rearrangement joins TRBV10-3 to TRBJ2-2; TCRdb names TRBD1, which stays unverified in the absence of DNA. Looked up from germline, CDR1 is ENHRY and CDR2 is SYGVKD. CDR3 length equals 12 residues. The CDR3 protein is CAISLPDGELFF.

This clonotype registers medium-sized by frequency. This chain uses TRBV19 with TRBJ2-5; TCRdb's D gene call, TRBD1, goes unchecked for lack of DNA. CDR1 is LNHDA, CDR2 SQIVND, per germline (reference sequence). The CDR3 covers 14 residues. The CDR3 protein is CASSISTGGETQYF. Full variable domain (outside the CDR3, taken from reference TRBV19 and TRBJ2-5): DGGITQSPKYLFRKEGQNVTLSCEQNLNHDAMYWYRQDPGQGLRLIYYSQIVNDFQKGDIAEGYSVSREKKESFPLTVTSAQKNPTAFYLCASSISTGGETQYFGPGTRLLVL.

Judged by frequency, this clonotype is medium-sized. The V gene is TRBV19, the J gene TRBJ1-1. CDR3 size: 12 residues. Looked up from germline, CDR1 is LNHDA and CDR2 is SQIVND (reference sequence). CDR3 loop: CASKEGNTEAFF.

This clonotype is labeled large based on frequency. The CDR3: CVVRAENTGELFF. This chain connects TRBV19 to TRBJ2-2; without DNA, the TCRdb call of TRBD2 cannot be checked. The CDR3 totals 13 residues. CDR1 is LNHDA, CDR2 SQIVND, per germline (reference sequence).

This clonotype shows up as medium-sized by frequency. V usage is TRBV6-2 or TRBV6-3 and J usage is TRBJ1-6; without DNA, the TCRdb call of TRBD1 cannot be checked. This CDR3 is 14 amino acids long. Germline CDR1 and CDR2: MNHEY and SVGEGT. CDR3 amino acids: CASSLFGKGSPLHF.

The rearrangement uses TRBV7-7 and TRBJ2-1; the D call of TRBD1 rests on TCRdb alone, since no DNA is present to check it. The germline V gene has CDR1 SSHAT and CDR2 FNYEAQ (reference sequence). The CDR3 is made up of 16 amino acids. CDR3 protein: CASSLSLTGDYNEQFF.

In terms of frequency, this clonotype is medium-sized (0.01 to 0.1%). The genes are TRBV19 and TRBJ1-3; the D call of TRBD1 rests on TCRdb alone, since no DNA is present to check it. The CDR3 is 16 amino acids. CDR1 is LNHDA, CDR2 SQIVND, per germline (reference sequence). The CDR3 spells CASSPAYVDRGNTIYF.

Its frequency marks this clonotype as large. CDR3 sequence reads: CASSFGQGSLGGYTF. The rearrangement links TRBV11-1 to TRBJ1-2; lacking DNA, the TRBD1 call made by TCRdb goes unchecked. Germline assignment: CDR1 SGHAT and CDR2 FQDESV (reference sequence). This CDR3 is built from 15 residues.

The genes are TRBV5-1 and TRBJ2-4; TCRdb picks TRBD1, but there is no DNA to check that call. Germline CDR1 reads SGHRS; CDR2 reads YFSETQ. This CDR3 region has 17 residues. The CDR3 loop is CASSLFQGMGPKNIQYF.

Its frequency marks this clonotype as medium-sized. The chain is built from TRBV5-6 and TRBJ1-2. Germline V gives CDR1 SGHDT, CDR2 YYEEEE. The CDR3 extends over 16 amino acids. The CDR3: CASSLAVQTVGYGYTF.

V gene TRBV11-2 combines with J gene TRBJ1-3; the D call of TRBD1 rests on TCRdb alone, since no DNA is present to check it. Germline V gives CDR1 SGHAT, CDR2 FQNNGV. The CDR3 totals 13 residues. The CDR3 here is CASRQGSGNTIYF.

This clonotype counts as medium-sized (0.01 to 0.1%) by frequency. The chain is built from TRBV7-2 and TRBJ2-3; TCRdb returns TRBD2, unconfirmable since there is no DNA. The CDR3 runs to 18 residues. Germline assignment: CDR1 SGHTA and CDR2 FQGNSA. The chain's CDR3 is CASSLGLYPATSTDTQYF.

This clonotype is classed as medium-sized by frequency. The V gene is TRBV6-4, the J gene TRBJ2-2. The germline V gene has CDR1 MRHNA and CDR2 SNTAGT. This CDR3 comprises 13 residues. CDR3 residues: CASSGSDTGELFF.

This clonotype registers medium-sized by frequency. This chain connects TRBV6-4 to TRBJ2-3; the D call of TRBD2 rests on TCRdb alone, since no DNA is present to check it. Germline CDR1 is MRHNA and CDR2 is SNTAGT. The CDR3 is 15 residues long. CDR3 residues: CASSRLAGDTDTQYF.